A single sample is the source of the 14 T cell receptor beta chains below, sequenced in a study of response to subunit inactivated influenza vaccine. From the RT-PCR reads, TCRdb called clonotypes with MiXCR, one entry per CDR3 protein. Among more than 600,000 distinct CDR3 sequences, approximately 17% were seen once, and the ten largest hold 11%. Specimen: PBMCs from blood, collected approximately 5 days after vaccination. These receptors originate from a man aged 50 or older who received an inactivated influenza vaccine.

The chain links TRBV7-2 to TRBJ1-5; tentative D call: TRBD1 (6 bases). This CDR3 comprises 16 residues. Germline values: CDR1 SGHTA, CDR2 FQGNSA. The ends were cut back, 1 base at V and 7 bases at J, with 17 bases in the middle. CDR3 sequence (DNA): TGTGCCAGCAGCTTAGTTTTCGGGGGCACTAACCAGCCCCAGCATTTT. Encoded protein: CASSLVFGGTNQPQHF.

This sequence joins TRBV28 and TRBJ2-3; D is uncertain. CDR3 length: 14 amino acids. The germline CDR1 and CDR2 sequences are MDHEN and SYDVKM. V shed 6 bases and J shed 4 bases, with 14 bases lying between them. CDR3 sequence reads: CASRLKWVADTQYF. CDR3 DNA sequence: TGTGCCAGCAGACTGAAATGGGTGGCAGATACGCAGTATTTT. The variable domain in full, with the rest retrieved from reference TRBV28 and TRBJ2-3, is DVKVTQSSRYLVKRTGEKVFLECVQDMDHENMFWYRQDPGLGLRLIYFSYDVKMKEKGDIPEGYSVSREKKERFSLILESASTNQTSMYLCASRLKWVADTQYFGPGTRLTVL.

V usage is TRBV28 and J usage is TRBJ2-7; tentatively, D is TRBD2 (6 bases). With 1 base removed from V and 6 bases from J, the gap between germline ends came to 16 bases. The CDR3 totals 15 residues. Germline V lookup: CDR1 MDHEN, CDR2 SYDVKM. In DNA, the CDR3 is TGTGCCAGCAGTTTATTTCCCAGGGCGGGAAGCGAGCAGTACTTC. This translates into CASSLFPRAGSEQYF.

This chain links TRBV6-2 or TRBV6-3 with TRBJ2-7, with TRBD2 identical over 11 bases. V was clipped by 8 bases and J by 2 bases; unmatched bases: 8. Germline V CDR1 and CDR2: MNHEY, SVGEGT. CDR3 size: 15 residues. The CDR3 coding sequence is TGTGCCAGCCGACTAGCGGGACCCGACACCTACGAGCAGTACTTC. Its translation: CASRLAGPDTYEQYF.

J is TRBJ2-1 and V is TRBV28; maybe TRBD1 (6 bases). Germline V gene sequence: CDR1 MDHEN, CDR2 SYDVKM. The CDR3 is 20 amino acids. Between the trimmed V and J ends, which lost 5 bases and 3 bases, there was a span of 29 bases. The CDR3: CASSQSFTGYDRALYNEQFF. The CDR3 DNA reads TGTGCCAGCAGTCAATCCTTCACAGGGTATGATCGAGCACTCTACAATGAGCAGTTCTTC.

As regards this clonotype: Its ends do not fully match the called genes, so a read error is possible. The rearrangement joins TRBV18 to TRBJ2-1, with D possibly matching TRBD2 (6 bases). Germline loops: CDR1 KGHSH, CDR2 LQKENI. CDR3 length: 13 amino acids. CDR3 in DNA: TGTGCCAGCTCACGACGGGACTTTGGTGAGCAGCTCTTC. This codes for CASSRRDFGEQLF.

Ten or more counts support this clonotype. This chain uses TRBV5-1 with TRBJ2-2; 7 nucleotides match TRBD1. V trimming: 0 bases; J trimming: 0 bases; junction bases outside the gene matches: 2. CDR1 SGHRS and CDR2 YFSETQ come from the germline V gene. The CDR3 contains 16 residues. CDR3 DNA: TGCGCCAGCAGCTTGGACAGGGGCGCGAACACCGGGGAGCTGTTTTTT. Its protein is CASSLDRGANTGELFF.

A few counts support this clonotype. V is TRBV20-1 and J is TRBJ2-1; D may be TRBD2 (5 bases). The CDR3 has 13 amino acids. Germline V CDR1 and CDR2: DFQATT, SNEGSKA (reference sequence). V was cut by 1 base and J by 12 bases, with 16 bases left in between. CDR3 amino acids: CSARGTRAEGQFF. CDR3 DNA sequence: TGCAGTGCTAGAGGTACCCGGGCAGAGGGGCAGTTCTTC.

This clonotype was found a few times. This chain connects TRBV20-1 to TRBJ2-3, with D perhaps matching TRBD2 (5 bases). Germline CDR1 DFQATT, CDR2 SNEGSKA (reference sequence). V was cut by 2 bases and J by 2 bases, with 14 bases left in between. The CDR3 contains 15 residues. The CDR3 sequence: CSARSPSGNTDTQYF. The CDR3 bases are TGCAGTGCTAGATCGCCGTCCGGGAACACAGATACGCAGTATTTT.

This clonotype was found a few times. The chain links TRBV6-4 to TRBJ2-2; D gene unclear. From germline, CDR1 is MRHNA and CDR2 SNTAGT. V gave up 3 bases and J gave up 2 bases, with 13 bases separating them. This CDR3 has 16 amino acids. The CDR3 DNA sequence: TGTGCCAGCAGTGAAGTTGGGCAGACAAACACCGGGGAGCTGTTTTTT. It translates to CASSEVGQTNTGELFF.

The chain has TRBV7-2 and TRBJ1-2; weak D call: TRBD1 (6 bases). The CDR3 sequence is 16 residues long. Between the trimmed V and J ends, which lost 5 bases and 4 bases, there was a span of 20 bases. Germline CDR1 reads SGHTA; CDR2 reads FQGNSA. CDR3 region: CASSPDGGASSYGYTF. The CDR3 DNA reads TGTGCCAGCAGCCCCGATGGGGGGGCAAGTTCCTATGGCTACACCTTC.

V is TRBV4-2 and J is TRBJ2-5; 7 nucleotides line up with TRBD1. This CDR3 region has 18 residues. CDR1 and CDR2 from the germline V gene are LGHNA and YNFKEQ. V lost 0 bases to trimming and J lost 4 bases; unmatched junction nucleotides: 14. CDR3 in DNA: TGTGCCAGCAGCCAAGATCGGGACAGTCTTTTTGAGGGAGAGACCCAGTACTTC. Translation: CASSQDRDSLFEGETQYF.

The CDR3 DNA sequence: TGTGCCAGCAGCGACTGGCTCGGGGAGCTGTTTTTT. This translates into CASSDWLGELFF. V gene TRBV5-4 combines with J gene TRBJ2-2; D is unclear. Germline V gene sequence: CDR1 SGHNT, CDR2 YYREEE (reference sequence). Trimming removed 4 bases from V and 7 bases from J, with 8 bases in between. The CDR3 has 12 residues.

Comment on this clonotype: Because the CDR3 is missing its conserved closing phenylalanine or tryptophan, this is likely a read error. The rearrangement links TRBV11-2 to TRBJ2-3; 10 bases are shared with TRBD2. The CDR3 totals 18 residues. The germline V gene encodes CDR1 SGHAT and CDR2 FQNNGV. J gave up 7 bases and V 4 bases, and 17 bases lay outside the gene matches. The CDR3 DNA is TGTGCCAGCAGCTCTGCGACTCTTTCTAGCGGGAGAAGCTATACGCAGTATTCT. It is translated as CASSSATLSSGRSYTQYS.